This is a list of T cell receptor beta chains from one sample in a study of blood T cell repertoires in COVID-19. Sequencing was performed with immunoSEQ multiplex PCR; in TCRdb, only in-frame clones are kept and a portion is missing. Here the sample spans around 270,000 clones, 84% being singletons. Source material: peripheral blood. The receptors were sampled from a woman aged 35 to 49 who had recovered from COVID-19. CDR3s include the opening cysteine and the closing phenylalanine or tryptophan. The D gene is left open where the match is weak. Size tells how often a clone was seen (once, few, many) or the class of an expanded clone, and some rows leave it out.

TRBV19	.	TRBJ2-5	.	TGTGCCAGTAGCCGGCAGGTGGGGGGAAAGACCCAGTACTTC	CASSRQVGGKTQYF
TRBV6-5	.	TRBJ1-2	.	TGTGCCAGCAGCTTCGAAAAAAGAGCCGCATGGGGCTACACCTTC	CASSFEKRAAWGYTF
TRBV11-2	.	TRBJ1-4	few	TGTGCCAGCAGCTCCCGAATGGGGCAGGGTAGTGAAAAACTGTTTTTT	CASSSRMGQGSEKLFF
TRBV7-9	.	TRBJ1-1	few	TGTGCCAGCAGCTTGGGGGCCCCTGAAGCTTTCTTT	CASSLGAPEAFF
TRBV6-5	.	TRBJ1-4	.	TGTGCCAGCAGTTACGGGGGAGGGGATGAAAAACTGTTTTTT	CASSYGGGDEKLFF
TRBV4-1	TRBD1	TRBJ1-2	.	TGCGCCAGCTCAAGGAGGACAGGGAACGGCTACACCTTC	CASSRRTGNGYTF
TRBV2	.	TRBJ2-1	.	TGTGCCAGCAGTGTTCGGGGGGCTGAGCAGTTCTTC	CASSVRGAEQFF
TRBV12-5	TRBD1	TRBJ1-2	.	TGTGCTAGTGGTTTCGGTGGGACAAACGGACAGGGTTATGGCTACACCTTC	CASGFGGTNGQGYGYTF
TRBV11-1	.	TRBJ1-2	.	TGTGCCAGCAGCCCGGACTCGGAGTGGAATGGCTACACCTTC	CASSPDSEWNGYTF
TRBV4-2	TRBD2	TRBJ2-4	once	TGTGCCAGCAGCCAGGGACTAGCGGGGGCAGGGAGCATTCAGTACTTC	CASSQGLAGAGSIQYF
TRBV27	.	TRBJ2-5	.	TGTGCCAGCAGTTTAGGTTTTGCCGGGACCCAGTACTTC	CASSLGFAGTQYF
TRBV7-9	.	TRBJ2-7	.	TGTGCCAGCAGCTTTGTAGCTCTTAACGAGCAGTACTTC	CASSFVALNEQYF
TRBV19	TRBD1	TRBJ1-5	.	TGTGCCAGTAGTCCCGGGACAGACGATCAGCCCCAGCATTTT	CASSPGTDDQPQHF
TRBV4-1	.	TRBJ1-4	.	TGCGCCAGCAGCCCTATTCGGGGTACTTCAACTAATGAAAAACTGTTTTTT	CASSPIRGTSTNEKLFF
TRBV5-4	TRBD1	TRBJ2-5	.	TGTGCCAGCAGCGTAGACAGGGGGTACCAAGAGACCCAGTACTTC	CASSVDRGYQETQYF
TRBV5-4	.	TRBJ1-6	.	TGTGCCAGCAGCTTGATACAGGATAATTCACCCCTCCACTTT	CASSLIQDNSPLHF
TRBV7-9	.	TRBJ1-5	.	TGTGCCAGCAGCCCCTTCGGGAGAGAACAGCCCCAGCATTTT	CASSPFGREQPQHF
TRBV12-3/TRBV12-4	.	TRBJ2-1	.	TGTGCCAGCAGTTCCCAGATAAAGCAGTTCTTC	CASSSQIKQFF
TRBV29-1	TRBD1	TRBJ2-7	.	TGCAGCGTTGAATCCTCGACAGGGTCCTACGAGCAGTACTTC	CSVESSTGSYEQYF
TRBV7-2	TRBD2	TRBJ2-3	.	TGTGCCAACCGACCTAGCGGAAGCACAGATACGCAGTATTTT	CANRPSGSTDTQYF
TRBV11-3	.	TRBJ2-7	.	TGTGCCAGCAGCTTAGGGGGACTGAACTCCTACGAGCAGTACTTC	CASSLGGLNSYEQYF
TRBV4-1	.	TRBJ1-5	.	TGCGCCAGCAGCCAAGTCGGGGAGATGGGTCAGCCCCAGCATTTT	CASSQVGEMGQPQHF
TRBV28	TRBD1	TRBJ2-4	once	TGTGCCAGCAGGGGGACGAGTGACAGGGGGAGCGGCGCACTAGCCAAAAACATTCAGTACTTC	CASRGTSDRGSGALAKNIQYF
TRBV24-1	.	TRBJ1-5	.	TGTGCCACCAGTACGGGACACAATCAGCCCCAGCATTTT	CATSTGHNQPQHF